Below are 10 T cell receptor beta chains sequenced from a single sample in a study of siplizumab effects on memory and regulatory T cells. The repertoire was sequenced with immunoSEQ multiplex PCR; TCRdb's copy has only in-frame clones and lacks some. Among some 97,000 clones, approximately 94% were seen once, and the ten largest hold 1% to 1.5%. Sequenced sample: non-Treg CD4+ T cells sorted from blood. The receptors here all came from a human donor in good health.

The chain joins TRBV6-5 to TRBJ2-7, with 10 bases matching TRBD2. V was pared by 6 bases and J by 4 bases, with 9 bases of the junction left unmatched. CDR1 is MNHEY and CDR2 is SVGAGI in the germline V gene. This CDR3 region has 15 residues. For the CDR3, the DNA is TGTGCCAGCAGACTAAAGCCTAGCGGGAGTTACGAGCAGTACTTC. It specifies CASRLKPSGSYEQYF.

This chain links TRBV27 with TRBJ2-2; weak D call: TRBD1 (5 bases). The V end lost 0 bases, the J end lost 2 bases, and 10 bases lay between the germline ends. The CDR3 totals 16 residues. Looked up from germline, CDR1 is MNHEY and CDR2 is SMNVEV (reference sequence). CDR3 residues: CASSLSGEFNTGELFF. Here the CDR3 DNA reads TGTGCCAGCAGTTTATCAGGGGAATTTAACACCGGGGAGCTGTTTTTT.

The chain couples TRBV21-1 to TRBJ1-6; the table gives TRBD1 as D, unverified against the DNA. TRBV21-1 is reported as a pseudogene. The CDR3 consists of 13 residues. In DNA, the CDR3 is TGTGCCAGTACCGGGACAGGAAATTCACCCCTCCACTTT. This encodes CASTGTGNSPLHF.

J is TRBJ1-1 and V is TRBV19; D is uncertain. CDR3 length: 15 amino acids. V was shortened by 6 bases and J by 4 bases, with 18 bases between the two germline ends. Germline CDR1 and CDR2: LNHDA and SQIVND (reference sequence). DNA for the CDR3: TGTGCCAGTAGGAACATAGTCGTAGATGGCACTGAAGCTTTCTTT. This translates into CASRNIVVDGTEAFF.

This chain connects TRBV7-9 to TRBJ1-2; no clear D gene. CDR1 is SEHNR, CDR2 FQNEAQ, per germline (reference sequence). CDR3 length: 12 residues. V lost 5 bases to trimming and J lost 7 bases, with 11 bases between them. The CDR3, as DNA: TGTGCCAGCAGCCTCCAGGACGTTGGCTACACCTTC. Its translation is CASSLQDVGYTF.

The rearrangement links TRBV19 to TRBJ2-7; possible D gene TRBD2, 6 bases. Germline V gene data show CDR1 as LNHDA and CDR2 as SQIVND (reference sequence). The CDR3 covers 13 residues. V was trimmed by 6 bases and J by 1 base, leaving 10 bases between them. This CDR3 is CASSKGTSYEQYF. As DNA, the CDR3 is TGTGCCAGTAGCAAGGGGACTTCCTACGAGCAGTACTTC.

The chain combines TRBV11-2 with TRBJ2-5, with TRBD1 matching over 7 bases. CDR1 and CDR2 from the germline V gene are SGHAT and FQNNGV. CDR3 length equals 13 residues. After removal of 5 bases from V and 2 bases from J, the junction contained 2 bases not matched to a gene. CDR3: CASSRGQQETQYF. CDR3 coding DNA: TGTGCCAGCAGCCGGGGACAGCAAGAGACCCAGTACTTC.

The V gene is TRBV29-1, the J gene TRBJ2-3, with D perhaps TRBD1 (6 bases). This CDR3 has 14 amino acids. V shed 5 bases and J shed 2 bases, with 14 bases lying between them. CDR1 and CDR2 (germline): SQVTM, ANQGSEA. The CDR3 DNA sequence: TGCAGCGTTTTTGGGGGCACCTACACAGATACGCAGTATTTT. The encoded protein is CSVFGGTYTDTQYF.

This chain uses TRBV29-1 with TRBJ2-5, with 14 bases fitting TRBD2. V was clipped by 7 bases and J by 5 bases; unmatched bases: 6. The germline V gene encodes CDR1 SQVTM and CDR2 ANQGSEA. The CDR3 is 14 residues long. The CDR3 protein is CSGRLAGGLETQYF. DNA for the CDR3: TGCAGCGGCCGACTAGCGGGAGGGCTGGAGACCCAGTACTTC.

The chain combines TRBV7-6 with TRBJ2-7, with 7 positions matching TRBD1. This CDR3 has 15 amino acids. Germline-derived CDR1 and CDR2 are SGHVS and FNYEAQ. J was trimmed by 0 bases and V by 2 bases; bases with no gene match: 4. In DNA form, the CDR3 reads TGTGCCAGCAGCTTATACGGGACAGTCTCCTACGAGCAGTACTTC. This gives the protein CASSLYGTVSYEQYF.